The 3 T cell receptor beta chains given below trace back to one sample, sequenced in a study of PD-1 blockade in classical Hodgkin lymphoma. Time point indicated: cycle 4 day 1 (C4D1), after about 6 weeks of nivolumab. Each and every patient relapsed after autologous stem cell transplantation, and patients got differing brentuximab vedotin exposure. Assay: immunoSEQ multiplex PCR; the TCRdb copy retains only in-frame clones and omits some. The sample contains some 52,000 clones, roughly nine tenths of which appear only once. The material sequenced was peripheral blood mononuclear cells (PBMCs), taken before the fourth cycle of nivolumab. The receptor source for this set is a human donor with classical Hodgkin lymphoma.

CDR3: CASSDIGEQFF. In nucleotides, the CDR3 is TGTGCCAGCAGTGACATCGGTGAGCAGTTCTTC. The J gene is TRBJ2-1, the V gene TRBV2, with D unresolved. Germline CDR1 is SNHLY and CDR2 is FYNNEI. Trimming took off 3 bases at V and 9 bases at J, with 6 bases between the two ends. The CDR3 consists of 11 residues.

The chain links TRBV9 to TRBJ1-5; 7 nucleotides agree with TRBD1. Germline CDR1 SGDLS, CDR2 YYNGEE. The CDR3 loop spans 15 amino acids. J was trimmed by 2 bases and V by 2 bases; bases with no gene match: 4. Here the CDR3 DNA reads TGTGCCAGCAGCGTCGAGGGGGCCGGCAATCAGCCCCAGCATTTT. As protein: CASSVEGAGNQPQHF.

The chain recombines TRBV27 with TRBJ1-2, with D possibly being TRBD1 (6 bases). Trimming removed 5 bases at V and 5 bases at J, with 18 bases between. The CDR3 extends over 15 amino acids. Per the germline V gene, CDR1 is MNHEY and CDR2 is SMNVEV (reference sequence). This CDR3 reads CASSAQGGSKYGYTF. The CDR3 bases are TGTGCCAGCAGTGCCCAAGGGGGATCCAAATATGGCTACACCTTC.